This TCR beta chain was obtained from a study of CD8 T cells in Susac syndrome. The germline V and J ends were trimmed by 8 bases and 1 base, with 11 bases remaining between them. The germline V gene has CDR1 SEHNR and CDR2 FQNEAQ (reference sequence). The CDR3 contains 13 residues. The RNA, about 0.5 to 1 ug, was put through reverse transcription using random hexamers. Multiplex immunoSEQ PCR targeted 54 Vbeta and 13 Jbeta TCR beta segments. From the immunoSEQ multiplex PCR reads, TCRdb called clonotypes with MiXCR, one entry per CDR3 protein. The sample holds 150,000 to 200,000 distinct CDR3 sequences, roughly 93% seen once.

The clonotype was recovered from a human donor in good health. Sequencing was done on a sample of CD4+ T cells from PBMCs. The V and J genes are TRBV7-9 and TRBJ1-1; D ambiguous. The CDR3 here is CASDTTANTEAFF. The CDR3 DNA is TGTGCCAGCGATACGACGGCGAACACTGAAGCTTTCTTT.